This TCR beta chain was sequenced for a study of blood T cell repertoires in COVID-19. The wider study: The origin of the acute and convalescent COVID-19 samples was the United States, Italy and Spain. PBMCs, B-cell-depleted T cells, or T cells provided the cDNA or gDNA that made up the material.

The V gene end was trimmed by 5 bases and the J gene end by 12 bases; junction bases not matched to a gene: 8. Looked up from germline, CDR1 is SGHNT and CDR2 is YENEEA. The CDR3 is 13 amino acids. Study processing details: Researchers report that nucleated cell counts were estimated from reference gene primer amplification. The assay was immunoSEQ multiplex PCR, and TCRdb's table has in-frame clones only and misses some. Clonal size and the V and J genes are those of that table, whereas D and trimming came from the DNA. The table lists roughly 60,000 clones, roughly 86% of them singletons. V gene TRBV11-3 combines with J gene TRBJ2-2, with 8 bases that match TRBD2. The sequence derives from a man aged 70 or older with acute or convalescent COVID-19. The sample was peripheral blood. In DNA, the CDR3 is TGTGCCAGCAGCCCGTTTAGCGGGGCTAAGCTGTTTTTT. Encoded protein: CASSPFSGAKLFF.